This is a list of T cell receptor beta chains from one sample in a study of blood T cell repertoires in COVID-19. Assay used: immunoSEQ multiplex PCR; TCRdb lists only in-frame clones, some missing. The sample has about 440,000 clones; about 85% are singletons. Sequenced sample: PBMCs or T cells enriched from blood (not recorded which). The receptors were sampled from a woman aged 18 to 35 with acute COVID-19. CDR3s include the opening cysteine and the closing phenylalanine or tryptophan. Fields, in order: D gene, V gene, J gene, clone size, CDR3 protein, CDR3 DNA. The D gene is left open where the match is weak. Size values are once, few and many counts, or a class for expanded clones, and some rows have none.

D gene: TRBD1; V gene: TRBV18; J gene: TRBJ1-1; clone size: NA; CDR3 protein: CASSPTTGLNTEAFF; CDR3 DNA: TGTGCCAGCTCACCCACGACAGGGTTGAACACTGAAGCTTTCTTT
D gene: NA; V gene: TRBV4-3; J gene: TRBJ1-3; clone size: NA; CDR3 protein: CASSQEARPSGNTIYF; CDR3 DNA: TGCGCCAGCAGCCAAGAGGCCAGGCCCTCTGGAAACACCATATATTTT
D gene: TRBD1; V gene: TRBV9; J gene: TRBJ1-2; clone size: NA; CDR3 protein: CASSATGDGYTF; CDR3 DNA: TGTGCCAGCAGCGCGACAGGGGACGGCTACACCTTC
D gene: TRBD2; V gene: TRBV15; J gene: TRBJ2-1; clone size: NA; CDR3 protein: CAFQTSGRDYEQFF; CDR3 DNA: TGTGCCTTCCAGACTAGCGGGAGGGACTATGAGCAGTTCTTC
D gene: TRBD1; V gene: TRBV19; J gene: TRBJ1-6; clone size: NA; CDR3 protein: CASRDGTGVNSPLHF; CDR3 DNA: TGTGCCAGTAGGGACGGGACAGGGGTAAATTCACCCCTCCACTTT
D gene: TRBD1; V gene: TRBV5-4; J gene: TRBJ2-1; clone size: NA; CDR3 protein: CASSSNRDRYNEQFF; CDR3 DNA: TGTGCCAGCAGCAGTAACCGGGACAGATACAATGAGCAGTTCTTC
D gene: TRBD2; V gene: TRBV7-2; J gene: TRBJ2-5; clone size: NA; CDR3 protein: CASSLSLAGAKETQYF; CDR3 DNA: TGTGCCAGCAGCTTGAGTCTAGCGGGAGCAAAAGAGACCCAGTACTTC
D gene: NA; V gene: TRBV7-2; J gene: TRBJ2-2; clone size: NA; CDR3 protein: CASPSVGTGELFF; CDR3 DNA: TGTGCCAGCCCCTCAGTTGGCACCGGGGAGCTGTTTTTT
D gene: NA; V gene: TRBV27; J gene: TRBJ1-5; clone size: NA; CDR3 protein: CASSLGFRGRPQHF; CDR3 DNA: TGTGCCAGCAGTTTAGGATTCCGGGGAAGGCCCCAGCATTTT
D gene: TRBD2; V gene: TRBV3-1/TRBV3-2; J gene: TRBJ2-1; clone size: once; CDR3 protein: CASSLGLAGGSEQFF; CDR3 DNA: TGTGCCAGCAGCCTTGGACTAGCGGGAGGTAGTGAGCAGTTCTTC
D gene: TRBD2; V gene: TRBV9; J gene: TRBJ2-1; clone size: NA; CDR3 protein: CASSVDTGPGLAGGKGSYNEQFF; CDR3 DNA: TGTGCCAGCAGCGTAGATACAGGACCGGGACTAGCGGGGGGAAAGGGCTCCTACAATGAGCAGTTCTTC
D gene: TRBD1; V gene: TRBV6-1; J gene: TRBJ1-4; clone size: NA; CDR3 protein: CASSEGPGTGDQLFF; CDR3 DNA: TGTGCCAGCAGTGAAGGGCCCGGGACAGGGGACCAACTGTTTTTT
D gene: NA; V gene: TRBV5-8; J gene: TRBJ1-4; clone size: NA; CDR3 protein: CASSPWGRDEKLFF; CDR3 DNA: TGTGCCAGCAGCCCCTGGGGGCGGGATGAAAAACTGTTTTTT
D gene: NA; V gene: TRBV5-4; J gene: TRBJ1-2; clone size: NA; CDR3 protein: CASSLEGDGYTF; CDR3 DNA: TGTGCCAGCAGCTTGGAGGGAGATGGCTACACCTTC
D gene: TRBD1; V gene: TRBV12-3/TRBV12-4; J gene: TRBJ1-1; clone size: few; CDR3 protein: CASSLGTGVEAFF; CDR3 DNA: TGTGCCAGCAGTTTGGGGACAGGGGTGGAAGCTTTCTTT
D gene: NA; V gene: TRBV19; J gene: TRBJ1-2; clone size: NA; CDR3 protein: CASSGEGYGYTF; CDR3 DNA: TGTGCCAGTTCGGGTGAAGGCTATGGCTACACCTTC
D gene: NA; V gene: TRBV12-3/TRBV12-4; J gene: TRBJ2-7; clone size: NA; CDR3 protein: CASSQGAHEQYF; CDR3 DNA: TGTGCCAGCAGTCAAGGGGCCCACGAGCAGTACTTC
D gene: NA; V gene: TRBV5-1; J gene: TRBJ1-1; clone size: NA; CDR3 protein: CASSLAPTEGTEAFF; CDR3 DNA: TGCGCCAGCAGCTTGGCCCCAACTGAGGGCACTGAAGCTTTCTTT
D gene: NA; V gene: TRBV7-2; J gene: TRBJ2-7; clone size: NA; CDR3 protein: CASSLQESRGYEQYF; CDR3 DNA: TGTGCCAGCAGCTTACAAGAATCCAGGGGTTACGAGCAGTACTTC
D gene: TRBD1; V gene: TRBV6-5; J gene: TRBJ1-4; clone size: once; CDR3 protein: CATSFEQGASEKLFF; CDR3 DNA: TGTGCCACCAGCTTCGAACAGGGGGCTAGTGAAAAACTGTTTTTT
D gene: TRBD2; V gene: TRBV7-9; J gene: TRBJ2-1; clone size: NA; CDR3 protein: CASAHAGGPQVEQFF; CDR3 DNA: TGTGCCAGCGCTCACGCGGGAGGGCCTCAGGTTGAGCAGTTCTTC
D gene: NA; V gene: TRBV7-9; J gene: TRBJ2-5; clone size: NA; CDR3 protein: CASAPRDLKETQYF; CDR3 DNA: TGTGCCAGCGCTCCCCGCGACTTGAAGGAGACCCAGTACTTC
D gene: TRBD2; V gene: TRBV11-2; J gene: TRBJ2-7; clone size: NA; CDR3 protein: CASSLGLAGSSYEQYF; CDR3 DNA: TGTGCCAGCAGCTTAGGTCTAGCGGGTAGCTCCTACGAGCAGTACTTC
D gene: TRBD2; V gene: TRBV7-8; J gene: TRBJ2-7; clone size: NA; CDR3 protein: CASSLWLAGGYEQYF; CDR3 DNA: TGTGCCAGCAGCTTATGGCTAGCGGGGGGCTACGAGCAGTACTTC
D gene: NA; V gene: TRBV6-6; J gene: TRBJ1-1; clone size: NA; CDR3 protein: CASSYLSRDTEAFF; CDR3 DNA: TGTGCCAGCAGTTACCTTTCGAGGGACACTGAAGCTTTCTTT
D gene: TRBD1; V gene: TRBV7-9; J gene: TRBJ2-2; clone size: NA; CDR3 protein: CASSLALTGGGTGELFF; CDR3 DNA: TGTGCCAGCAGCTTAGCCCTCACAGGGGGCGGTACCGGGGAGCTGTTTTTT